The next 23 T cell receptor beta chains were all read from a single sample in a study of technical replicates of blood from several donors. Here immunoSEQ multiplex PCR was the method, and the copy in TCRdb shows in-frame clones only, minus some. This sample has 70,000 to 95,000 clones, with approximately 97% found just once. Specimen: T cells isolated from PBMCs. The receptors were gathered from a human donor in good health.

The V gene is TRBV11-3, the J gene TRBJ1-3; the D gene is possibly TRBD1 (5 bases). CDR3 length: 13 residues. The ends were cut back, 8 bases at V and 9 bases at J, with 17 bases in the middle. Germline lookup yields CDR1 SGHNT and CDR2 YENEEA. DNA for the CDR3: TGTGCCAGCGGGGAAAGACAGACTCCCACCATATATTTT. The encoded protein is CASGERQTPTIYF.

This chain uses TRBV27 with TRBJ2-7, with 9 bases lining up with TRBD1. The germline V gene has CDR1 MNHEY and CDR2 SMNVEV (reference sequence). The CDR3 extends over 16 amino acids. The V segment lost 5 bases and the J segment 0 bases; nucleotides outside the gene matches: 8. Here the CDR3 reads CASSPGGTGISYEQYF. CDR3 DNA: TGTGCCAGCAGTCCCGGAGGGACAGGGATCTCCTACGAGCAGTACTTC.

This clone is a singleton in its sample. The genes are TRBV5-1 and TRBJ2-2; D is uncertain. The CDR3 spans 12 residues. Trimming removed 2 bases at V and 6 bases at J, with 5 bases between. Germline CDR1 is SGHRS and CDR2 is YFSETQ. The CDR3 sequence is CASSLYPGELFF. For the CDR3, the DNA is TGCGCCAGCAGCTTATATCCCGGGGAGCTGTTTTTT.

The CDR3 spells CASSIDGRAYGYTF. The CDR3 nucleotides read TGTGCCAGTAGTATAGATGGCAGGGCCTATGGCTACACCTTC. The V call is TRBV19, the J call TRBJ1-2; D is perhaps TRBD1 (5 bases). The germline gives CDR1 LNHDA, CDR2 SQIVND (reference sequence). The CDR3 sequence is 14 residues long. Trimming left V 0 bases short and J 4 bases short, with 9 bases between.

In nucleotides, the CDR3 is TGTGCCAGCAGTTTGCGACCGCGGGGGTCTCAGCCCCAGCATTTT. This codes for CASSLRPRGSQPQHF. The J gene is TRBJ1-5, the V gene TRBV28; D perhaps matches TRBD1 (5 bases). The CDR3 consists of 15 residues. CDR1 is MDHEN and CDR2 is SYDVKM in the germline V gene. V gave up 3 bases and J gave up 6 bases, with 15 bases separating them. Variable domain in full (rest from reference TRBV28 and TRBJ1-5): DVKVTQSSRYLVKRTGEKVFLECVQDMDHENMFWYRQDPGLGLRLIYFSYDVKMKEKGDIPEGYSVSREKKERFSLILESASTNQTSMYLCASSLRPRGSQPQHFGDGTRLSIL.

The V and J genes are TRBV6-5 and TRBJ1-5; 8 bases are a match to TRBD1. The germline V gene encodes CDR1 MNHEY and CDR2 SVGAGI. J gave up 4 bases and V 7 bases, and 9 bases lay outside the gene matches. This CDR3 is built from 15 residues. The CDR3 loop reads CASKWDRRTNQPQHF. The CDR3 nucleotides are TGTGCCAGCAAGTGGGACAGGCGGACGAATCAGCCCCAGCATTTT.

The chain carries TRBV6-4 and TRBJ2-6; D is ambiguous. The CDR3 totals 16 residues. Deletions cut 0 bases from V and 0 bases from J, with 6 bases between. Germline V gene sequence: CDR1 MRHNA, CDR2 SNTAGT. CDR3 amino acids: CASSDSMRSGANVLTF. In DNA form, the CDR3 reads TGTGCCAGCAGTGACTCGATGCGCTCTGGGGCCAACGTCCTGACTTTC.

CDR3 nucleotides: TGTGCCAGCAGTTTACCAGGGACAGACACTGAAGCTTTCTTT. It encodes CASSLPGTDTEAFF. The V and J genes are TRBV28 and TRBJ1-1, with 7 bases that match TRBD1. Germline loops: CDR1 MDHEN, CDR2 SYDVKM. This CDR3 is built from 14 residues. With 2 bases clipped from V and 3 bases from J, the junction kept 3 bases outside the gene matches.

The rearrangement joins TRBV5-1 to TRBJ2-2; D gene uncertain. Germline CDR1 SGHRS, CDR2 YFSETQ. Trimming cost V 0 bases and J 6 bases, with 12 bases left between them. The CDR3 spans 15 residues. Written as DNA, the CDR3 is TGCGCCAGCAGCTTGGGAGGTCTAGTGGCCGGGGAGCTGTTTTTT. It yields the protein CASSLGGLVAGELFF.

This chain links TRBV11-3 with TRBJ2-7, with 10 bases lining up with TRBD1. The CDR3 loop spans 14 amino acids. Germline CDR1 SGHNT, CDR2 YENEEA. V gave up 5 bases and J gave up 7 bases; unmatched junction bases: 8. The CDR3 here is CASSPGTGAREQYF. The DNA for the CDR3 is TGTGCCAGCAGCCCCGGGACAGGGGCGCGGGAGCAGTACTTC.

The chain carries TRBV27 and TRBJ2-5; no reliable D call. Germline V CDR1 and CDR2: MNHEY, SMNVEV (reference sequence). V lost 4 bases and J 8 bases, leaving 17 bases between the germline ends. The CDR3 covers 14 residues. CDR3 sequence reads: CASSSPLVSDTQYF. CDR3 in DNA: TGTGCCAGCAGTTCCCCTCTTGTGAGCGACACCCAGTACTTC.

The rearrangement joins TRBV5-4 to TRBJ1-3; TRBD1 matches 7 bases. V shed 0 bases, J shed 4 bases, and the junction held 4 bases outside the gene matches. Germline lookup yields CDR1 SGHNT and CDR2 YYREEE (reference sequence). The CDR3 has 15 residues. The CDR3 coding sequence is TGTGCCAGCAGCTTGGCAGGGGGAGACGGAAACACCATATATTTT. This gives the protein CASSLAGGDGNTIYF. The full variable domain, in which reference TRBV5-4 and TRBJ1-3 provide the parts outside the CDR3, is ETGVTQSPTHLIKTRGQQVTLRCSSQSGHNTVSWYQQALGQGPQFIFQYYREEENGRGNFPPRFSGLQFPNYSSELNVNALELDDSALYLCASSLAGGDGNTIYFGEGSWLTVV.

The gene calls are TRBV6-1 and TRBJ1-1; the D is unclear. The CDR3 covers 12 residues. V was shortened by 5 bases and J by 6 bases, with 10 bases between the two germline ends. Germline-derived CDR1 and CDR2 are MNHNS and SASEGT. The CDR3 loop is CASSRQKPEAFF. CDR3 nucleotide sequence: TGTGCCAGCAGTCGACAAAAACCTGAAGCTTTCTTT.

V gene TRBV19 combines with J gene TRBJ2-7; tentative D call: TRBD1 (5 bases). Between the trimmed V and J ends, which lost 11 bases and 1 base, there was a span of 18 bases. CDR3 size: 14 residues. Germline CDR1 and CDR2: LNHDA and SQIVND (reference sequence). Written as DNA, the CDR3 is TGTGCCCTTTCTAATAAGACAGCTTCCTACGAGCAGTACTTC. Its translation is CALSNKTASYEQYF. The full variable domain, its missing parts supplied by reference TRBV19 and TRBJ2-7, is DGGITQSPKYLFRKEGQNVTLSCEQNLNHDAMYWYRQDPGQGLRLIYYSQIVNDFQKGDIAEGYSVSREKKESFPLTVTSAQKNPTAFYLCALSNKTASYEQYFGPGTRLTVT.

The genes are TRBV9 and TRBJ2-3; TRBD2 matches 12 bases. Trimming removed 0 bases from V and 4 bases from J; junction bases left unmatched: 6. Per the germline V gene, CDR1 is SGDLS and CDR2 is YYNGEE. This CDR3 has 17 amino acids. In nucleotides, the CDR3 is TGTGCCAGCAGCGTAGCTCTAGCGGGGGGGGGACCAGATACGCAGTATTTT. Translation gives CASSVALAGGGPDTQYF.

The chain is built from TRBV29-1 and TRBJ2-7, with 9 nucleotides matching TRBD1. The CDR3 runs to 12 residues. CDR1 and CDR2 from the germline V gene are SQVTM and ANQGSEA. The junction had 7 bases not matched to a gene; V was cut back by 7 bases and J by 6 bases. For the CDR3, the DNA is TGCAGCGGGGGACAGGGAAGGAGCGAGCAGTACTTC. Translated, it gives CSGGQGRSEQYF.

The J gene is TRBJ2-7, the V gene TRBV6-5; D perhaps matches TRBD2 (6 bases). CDR1 is MNHEY, CDR2 SVGAGI, per germline. The ends were cut back, 5 bases at V and 0 bases at J, with 8 bases in the middle. CDR3 length equals 13 residues. The CDR3 protein is CASSGGNSYEQYF. The CDR3 coding sequence is TGTGCCAGCAGTGGAGGGAACTCCTACGAGCAGTACTTC.

The chain recombines TRBV30 with TRBJ2-6; D gene ambiguous. The CDR3 has 14 residues. Germline loops: CDR1 GTSNPN, CDR2 SVGIG (reference sequence). Between the trimmed V and J ends, which lost 2 bases and 4 bases, there was a span of 9 bases. The CDR3 loop reads CAWSPYLGANVLTF. The CDR3 nucleotides are TGTGCCTGGAGTCCCTACTTGGGGGCCAACGTCCTGACTTTC.

DNA for the CDR3: TGTGCCAGTAGTCCCCGGACTAGCGGGAGCCACGAGCAGTACTTC. Translation gives CASSPRTSGSHEQYF. This rearrangement joins TRBV19 to TRBJ2-7; the match to TRBD2 covers 13 bases. The CDR3 loop spans 15 amino acids. The germline gives CDR1 LNHDA, CDR2 SQIVND (reference sequence). J lost 5 bases, V lost 5 bases, and 6 bases had no gene match.

V gene TRBV18 combines with J gene TRBJ1-4; tentatively, D is TRBD1 (5 bases). This CDR3 spans 13 amino acids. Per the germline V gene, CDR1 is KGHSH and CDR2 is LQKENI. Trimming removed 7 bases at V and 4 bases at J, with 10 bases between. The CDR3 reads CASFRDFNEKLFF. CDR3 DNA sequence: TGTGCCAGCTTCCGGGACTTTAATGAAAAACTGTTTTTT.

CDR3 in amino acids: CASSIWTSSYEQYF. For the CDR3, the DNA is TGTGCCAGCAGCATTTGGACTAGCTCCTACGAGCAGTACTTC. J is TRBJ2-7 and V is TRBV11-1; 7 nucleotides line up with TRBD2. The germline V gene encodes CDR1 SGHAT and CDR2 FQDESV (reference sequence). After removal of 5 bases from V and 0 bases from J, the junction contained 4 bases not matched to a gene. CDR3 length: 14 amino acids.

The rearrangement links TRBV4-1 to TRBJ1-1; D gene unclear. V dropped 1 base and J dropped 7 bases, with 10 bases sitting between them. This CDR3 has 13 amino acids. Germline CDR1 is MGHRA and CDR2 is YSYEKL. Written as DNA, the CDR3 is TGCGCCAGCAGCCAAGCGTTCTCCGTTGAAGCTTTCTTT. Translated, it gives CASSQAFSVEAFF.

The chain carries TRBV4-2 and TRBJ1-5; tentative D call: TRBD1 (5 bases). The CDR3 runs to 15 residues. Deletions cut 1 base from V and 9 bases from J, with 16 bases between. CDR1 and CDR2 (germline): LGHNA, YNFKEQ. CDR3 in amino acids: CASSQGGDGFWPQHF. Here the CDR3 DNA reads TGTGCCAGCAGCCAAGGGGGGGACGGTTTTTGGCCCCAGCATTTT.